This T cell receptor (beta chain) appears in the sequencing data of a study of CD8 T cells in ankylosing spondylitis. General observations from the study: About 8 highly homologous variants made up a TCR beta motif, and this motif appeared characteristic of ankylosing spondylitis blood.

Points on this clonotype: Antigen specificity is unknown.

TCR beta libraries were made by quantitative 5'-RACE with molecular barcodes. TCRdb re-derived calls from the 5' RACE reads in MiXCR, one entry per CDR3 protein. The sample holds some 400,000 distinct CDR3 sequences, 20% to 25% seen once. V was pared by 0 bases and J by 6 bases, with 15 bases between. The germline gives CDR1 SGHNT, CDR2 YYREEE (reference sequence). The CDR3 runs 16 residues. This clonotype was obtained from a male donor with ankylosing spondylitis. The rearrangement links TRBV5-4 to TRBJ2-2, with D unclear. Sequenced input: blood, either unsorted or a sorted T cell fraction (not recorded which). The DNA for the CDR3 is TGTGCCAGCAGCTTGGCGGCGAGGAGTGCTGCCGGGGAGCTGTTTTTT. Its translation is CASSLAARSAAGELFF.